This T cell receptor beta chain was profiled in a study of memory CD4+ T cells and cytomegalovirus serostatus. Whole-study context: Of the healthy Belgian adults, fewer than 10 were CMV seropositive and approximately 24 seronegative.

Authors' data handling: Out-of-frame sequences were removed, leaving about 2,300,000 distinct TCRbeta sequences. Libraries were prepared by immunoSEQ multiplex PCR; TCRdb keeps only in-frame clonotypes and omits some of them. Clone size and V and J calls were adopted from that table, with D and trimming inferred from the DNA. This sample has some 44,000 clones, with under 85% found just once. Notes on this clone: The target antigen is unknown.

The sort gate was single viable CD3+CD4+CD8-CD45RO+ cells for memory CD4+ T cells. Study-level results: CD4+ memory repertoires contained about two fifths of the roughly 150 reported CMV TCRbeta sequences. Suggested: most of the CMV-linked TCR signature lies in CD4+ memory cells.

The V gene lost 5 bases and the J gene lost 10 bases, with 20 bases spanning the gap. The CDR3 spans 14 residues. CDR1 and CDR2 (germline): MNHEY, SVGAGI. J is TRBJ1-1 and V is TRBV6-5; D not resolved. The sequence was collected from an adult in good health and CMV-seronegative. Sample: memory CD4+ T cells from blood. As DNA, the CDR3 is TGTGCCAGCAGTACAACCGGCGCCGACGGGGTAGCTTTCTTT. Translation: CASSTTGADGVAFF.